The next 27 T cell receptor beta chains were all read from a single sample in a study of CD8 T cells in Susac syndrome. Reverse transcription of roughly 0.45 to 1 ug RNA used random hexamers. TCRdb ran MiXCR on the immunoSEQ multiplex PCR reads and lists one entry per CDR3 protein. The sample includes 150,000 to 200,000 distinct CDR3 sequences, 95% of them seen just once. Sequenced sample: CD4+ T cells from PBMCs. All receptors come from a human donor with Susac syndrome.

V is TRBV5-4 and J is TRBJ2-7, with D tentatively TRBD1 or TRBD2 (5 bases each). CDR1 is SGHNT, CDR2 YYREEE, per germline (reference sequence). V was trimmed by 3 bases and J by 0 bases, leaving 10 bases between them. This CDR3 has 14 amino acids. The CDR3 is CASSWDPNSYEQYF. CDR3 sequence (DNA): TGTGCCAGCAGCTGGGACCCGAACTCCTACGAGCAGTACTTC. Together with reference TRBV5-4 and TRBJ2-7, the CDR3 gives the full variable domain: ETGVTQSPTHLIKTRGQQVTLRCSSQSGHNTVSWYQQALGQGPQFIFQYYREEENGRGNFPPRFSGLQFPNYSSELNVNALELDDSALYLCASSWDPNSYEQYFGPGTRLTVT.

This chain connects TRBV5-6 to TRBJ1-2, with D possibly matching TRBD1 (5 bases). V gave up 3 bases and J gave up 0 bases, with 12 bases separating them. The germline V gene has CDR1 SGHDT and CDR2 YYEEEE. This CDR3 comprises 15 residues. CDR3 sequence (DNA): TGTGCCAGCAGCTCGGGACGGCAAGCTAACTATGGCTACACCTTC. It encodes CASSSGRQANYGYTF. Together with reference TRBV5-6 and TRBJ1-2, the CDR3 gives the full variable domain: DAGVTQSPTHLIKTRGQQVTLRCSPKSGHDTVSWYQQALGQGPQFIFQYYEEEERQRGNFPDRFSGHQFPNYSSELNVNALLLGDSALYLCASSSGRQANYGYTFGSGTRLTVV.

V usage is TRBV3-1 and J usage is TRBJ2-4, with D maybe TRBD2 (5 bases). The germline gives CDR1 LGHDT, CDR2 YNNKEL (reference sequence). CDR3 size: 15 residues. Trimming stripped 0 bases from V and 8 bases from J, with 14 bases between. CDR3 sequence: CASSQDLTGSDIQYF. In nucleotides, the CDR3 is TGTGCCAGCAGCCAAGATCTGACGGGGTCTGACATTCAGTACTTC.

This CDR3 reads CAISEAGLDNEQFF. CDR3 DNA sequence: TGTGCCATCAGTGAGGCAGGACTAGACAATGAGCAGTTCTTC. The chain couples TRBV10-3 to TRBJ2-1, with 7 bases aligning to TRBD2. The CDR3 is made up of 14 amino acids. With V trimmed by 2 bases and J by 5 bases, 3 bases remained unmatched. CDR1 and CDR2 from the germline V gene are ENHRY and SYGVKD.

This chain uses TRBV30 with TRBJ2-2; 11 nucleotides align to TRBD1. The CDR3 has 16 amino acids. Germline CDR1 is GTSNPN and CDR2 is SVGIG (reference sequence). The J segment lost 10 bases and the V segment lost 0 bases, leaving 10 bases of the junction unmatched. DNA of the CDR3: TGTGCCTGGAGTGTCCGAGGACAGGGGGCGAAGGAGGAGCTGTTTTTT. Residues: CAWSVRGQGAKEELFF.

The CDR3: CASSYPWTGNEQFF. The CDR3 nucleotides read TGTGCCAGCAGTTACCCCTGGACAGGGAACGAGCAGTTCTTC. The chain combines TRBV6-6 with TRBJ2-1, with 8 positions matching TRBD1. The CDR3 spans 14 residues. The V gene's germline CDR1 is MNHNY and CDR2 SVGAGI (reference sequence). V was clipped by 2 bases and J by 10 bases; unmatched bases: 7.

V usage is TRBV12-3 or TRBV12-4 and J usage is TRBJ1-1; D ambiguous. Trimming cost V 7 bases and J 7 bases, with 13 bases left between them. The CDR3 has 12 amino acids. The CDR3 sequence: CASTPRADEAFF. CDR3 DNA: TGTGCCAGCACCCCTAGGGCCGATGAAGCTTTCTTT.

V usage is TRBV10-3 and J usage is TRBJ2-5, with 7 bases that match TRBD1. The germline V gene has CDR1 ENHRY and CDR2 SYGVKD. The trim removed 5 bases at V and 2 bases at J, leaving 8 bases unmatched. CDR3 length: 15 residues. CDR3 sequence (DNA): TGTGCCATCAGTTCAGACAGGGATCTACAAGAGACCCAGTACTTC. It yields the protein CAISSDRDLQETQYF.

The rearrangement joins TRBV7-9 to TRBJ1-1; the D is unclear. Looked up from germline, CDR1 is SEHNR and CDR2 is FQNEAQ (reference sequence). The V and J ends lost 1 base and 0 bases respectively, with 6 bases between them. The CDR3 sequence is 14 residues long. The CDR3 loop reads CASSLVLMNTEAFF. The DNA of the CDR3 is TGTGCCAGCAGCTTAGTATTGATGAACACTGAAGCTTTCTTT.

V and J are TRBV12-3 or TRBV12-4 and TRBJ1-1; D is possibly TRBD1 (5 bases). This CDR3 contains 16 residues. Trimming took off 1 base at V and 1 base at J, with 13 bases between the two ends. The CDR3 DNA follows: TGTGCCAGCAGTTTAGAGAACAGGCTGGCGAACACTGAAGCTTTCTTT. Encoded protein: CASSLENRLANTEAFF.

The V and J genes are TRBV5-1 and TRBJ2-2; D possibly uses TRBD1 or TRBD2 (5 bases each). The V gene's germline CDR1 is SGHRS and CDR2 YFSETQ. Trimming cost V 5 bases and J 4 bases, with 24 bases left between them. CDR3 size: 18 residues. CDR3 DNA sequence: TGCGCCAGCAGTCTGGCCCCCTCATGGGGGTTGGGCACCGGGGAGCTGTTTTTT. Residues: CASSLAPSWGLGTGELFF.

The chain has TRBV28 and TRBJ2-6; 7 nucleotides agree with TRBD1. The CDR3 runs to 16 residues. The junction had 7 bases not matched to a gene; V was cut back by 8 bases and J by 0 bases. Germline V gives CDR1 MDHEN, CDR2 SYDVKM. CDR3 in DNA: TGTGCCAGCCTGAGAGACAGGGACTCTGGGGCCAACGTCCTGACTTTC. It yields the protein CASLRDRDSGANVLTF.

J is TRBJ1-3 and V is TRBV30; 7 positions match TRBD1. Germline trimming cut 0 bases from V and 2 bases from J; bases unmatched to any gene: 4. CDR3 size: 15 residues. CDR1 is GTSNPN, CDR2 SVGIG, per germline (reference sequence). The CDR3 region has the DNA TGTGCCTGGAGTGTCGGGACAGTGCCTGGAAACACCATATATTTT. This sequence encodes CAWSVGTVPGNTIYF.

CDR3 residues: CASSYTNPWDGRGIAFF. Here the CDR3 DNA reads TGTGCCAGCAGTTACACCAACCCCTGGGACGGTCGAGGGATAGCTTTCTTT. The J gene is TRBJ1-1, the V gene TRBV6-5, with D possibly matching TRBD1 (5 bases). The CDR3 is made up of 17 amino acids. Between the trimmed V and J ends, which lost 2 bases and 10 bases, there was a span of 26 bases. Germline assignment: CDR1 MNHEY and CDR2 SVGAGI.

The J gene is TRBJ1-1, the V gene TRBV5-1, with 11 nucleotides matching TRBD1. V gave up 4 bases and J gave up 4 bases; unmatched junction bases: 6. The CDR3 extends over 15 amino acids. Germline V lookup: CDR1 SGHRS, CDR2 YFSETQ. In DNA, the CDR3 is TGCGCCAGCAGCGGACCGGGGACAGGGGGCACTGAAGCTTTCTTT. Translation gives CASSGPGTGGTEAFF.

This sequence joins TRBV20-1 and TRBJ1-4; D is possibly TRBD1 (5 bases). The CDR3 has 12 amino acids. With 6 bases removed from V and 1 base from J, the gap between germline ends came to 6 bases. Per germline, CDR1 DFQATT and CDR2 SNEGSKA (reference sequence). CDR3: CSAGLTNEKLFF. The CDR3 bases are TGCAGTGCGGGGCTAACTAATGAAAAACTGTTTTTT.

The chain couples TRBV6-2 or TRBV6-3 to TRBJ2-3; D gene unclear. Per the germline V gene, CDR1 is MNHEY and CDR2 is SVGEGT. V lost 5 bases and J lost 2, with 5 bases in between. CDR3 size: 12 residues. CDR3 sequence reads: CASSDTTDTQYF. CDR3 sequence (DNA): TGTGCCAGCAGTGACACCACAGATACGCAGTATTTT.

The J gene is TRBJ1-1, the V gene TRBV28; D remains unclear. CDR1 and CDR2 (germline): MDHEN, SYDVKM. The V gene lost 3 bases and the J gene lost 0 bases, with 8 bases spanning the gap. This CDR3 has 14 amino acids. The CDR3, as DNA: TGTGCCAGCAGTTTTCTCCCGTTGAACACTGAAGCTTTCTTT. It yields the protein CASSFLPLNTEAFF.

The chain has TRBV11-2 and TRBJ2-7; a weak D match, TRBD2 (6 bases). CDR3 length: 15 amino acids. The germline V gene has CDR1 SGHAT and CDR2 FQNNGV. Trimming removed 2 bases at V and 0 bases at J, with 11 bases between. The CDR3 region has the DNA TGTGCCAGCAGCTTAAGTTCCGGGGGCTCCTACGAGCAGTACTTC. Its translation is CASSLSSGGSYEQYF.

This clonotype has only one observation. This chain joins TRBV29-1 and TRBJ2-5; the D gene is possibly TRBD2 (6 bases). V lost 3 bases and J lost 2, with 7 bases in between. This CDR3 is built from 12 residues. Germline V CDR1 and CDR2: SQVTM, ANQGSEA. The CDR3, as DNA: TGCAGCGTTGACGCGGGACAAGAGACCCAGTACTTC. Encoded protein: CSVDAGQETQYF.

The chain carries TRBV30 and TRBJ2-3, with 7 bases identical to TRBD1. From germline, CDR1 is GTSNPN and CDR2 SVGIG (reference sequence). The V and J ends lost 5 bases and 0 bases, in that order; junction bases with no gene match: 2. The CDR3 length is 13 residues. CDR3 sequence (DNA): TGTGCCTGGGACAGGGTTAGCACAGATACGCAGTATTTT. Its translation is CAWDRVSTDTQYF.

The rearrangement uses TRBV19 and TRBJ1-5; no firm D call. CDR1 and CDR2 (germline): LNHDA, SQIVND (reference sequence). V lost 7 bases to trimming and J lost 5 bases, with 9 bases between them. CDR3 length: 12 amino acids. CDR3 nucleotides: TGTGCCAGTAAGATAGGTTATCAGCCCCAGCATTTT. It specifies CASKIGYQPQHF.

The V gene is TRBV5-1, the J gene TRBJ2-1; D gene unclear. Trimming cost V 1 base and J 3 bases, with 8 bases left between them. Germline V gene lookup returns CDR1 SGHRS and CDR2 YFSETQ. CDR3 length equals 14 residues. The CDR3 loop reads CASSLFGSYNEQFF. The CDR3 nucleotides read TGCGCCAGCAGCTTGTTTGGCAGCTACAATGAGCAGTTCTTC.

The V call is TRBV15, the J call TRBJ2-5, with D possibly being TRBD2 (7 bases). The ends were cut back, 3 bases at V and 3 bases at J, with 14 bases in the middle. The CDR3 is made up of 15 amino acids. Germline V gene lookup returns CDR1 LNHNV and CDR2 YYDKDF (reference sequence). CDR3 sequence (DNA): TGTGCCACCAGCAGGGGGAGGGGGACCGAAGAGACCCAGTACTTC. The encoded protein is CATSRGRGTEETQYF.

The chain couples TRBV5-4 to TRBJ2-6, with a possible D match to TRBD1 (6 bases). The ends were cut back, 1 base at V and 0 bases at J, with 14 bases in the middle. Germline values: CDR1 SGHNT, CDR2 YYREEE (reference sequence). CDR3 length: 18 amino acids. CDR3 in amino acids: CASSLTRTVSSGANVLTF. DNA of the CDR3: TGTGCCAGCAGCTTGACACGGACAGTAAGCTCTGGGGCCAACGTCCTGACTTTC.

CDR3: CATSSGYFYEQYF. The CDR3 DNA reads as TGTGCCACCAGTTCGGGCTATTTCTACGAGCAGTACTTC. The chain combines TRBV24-1 with TRBJ2-7, with D hard to call. Trimming removed 6 bases from V and 3 bases from J, with 11 bases in between. The CDR3 contains 13 residues. Germline V gene sequence: CDR1 KGHDR, CDR2 SFDVKD.

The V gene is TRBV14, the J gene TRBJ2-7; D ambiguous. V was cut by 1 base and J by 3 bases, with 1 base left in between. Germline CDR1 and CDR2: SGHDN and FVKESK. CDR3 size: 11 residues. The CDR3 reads CASSQVYEQYF. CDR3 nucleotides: TGTGCCAGCAGCCAAGTCTACGAGCAGTACTTC.